The next 7 T cell receptor beta chains were all read from a single sample in a study of Tregs in tolerant kidney transplant recipients. This table comes from immunoSEQ multiplex PCR, and its TCRdb copy is limited to in-frame clones, with some not included. This table holds 80,000 to 90,000 clones, 90% to 95% found once. Sequencing input: CD8+ T cells from blood. These TCRs come from a human donor in good health.

The chain is built from TRBV19 and TRBJ2-6; 8 bases match TRBD1. The CDR3 is 18 residues long. Germline V lookup: CDR1 LNHDA, CDR2 SQIVND (reference sequence). V lost 7 bases to trimming and J lost 0 bases; unmatched junction nucleotides: 11. CDR3 protein: CASTLDRARTSGANVLTF. The CDR3 nucleotides read TGTGCCAGTACCCTGGACAGGGCCCGAACCTCTGGGGCCAACGTCCTGACTTTC.

A word on this clone: Different DNA sequences within this sample yield the same CDR3. The V call is TRBV6-5, the J call TRBJ2-7, with no clear D. V lost 0 bases to trimming and J lost 0 bases, with 6 bases between them. The CDR3 sequence is 14 residues long. Looked up from germline, CDR1 is MNHEY and CDR2 is SVGAGI. CDR3 in amino acids: CASSYSGNSYEQYF. In DNA form, the CDR3 reads TGTGCCAGCAGTTACTCTGGGAACTCCTACGAGCAGTACTTC.

V gene TRBV7-8 combines with J gene TRBJ2-2; the D is unclear. V was pared by 3 bases and J by 1 base, with 9 bases between. The CDR3 contains 15 residues. Germline loops: CDR1 SGHVS, CDR2 FQNEAQ. Written as DNA, the CDR3 is TGTGCCAGCAGCTTCCCGCAGAAGAACACCGGGGAGCTGTTTTTT. Protein sequence: CASSFPQKNTGELFF.

The V and J genes are TRBV5-1 and TRBJ1-2; 7 bases line up with TRBD1. The CDR3 is 14 amino acids. Germline CDR1 SGHRS, CDR2 YFSETQ. V lost 4 bases, J lost 8 bases, and 11 bases stayed unmatched. The CDR3 bases are TGCGCCAGCAGCAGTAGACAGGGAAAGGGCGGCTACACCTTC. It yields the protein CASSSRQGKGGYTF.

The gene calls are TRBV5-1 and TRBJ1-1, with D possibly TRBD1 on 6 matching bases. The CDR3 totals 16 residues. Germline loops: CDR1 SGHRS, CDR2 YFSETQ. The V gene lost 0 bases and the J gene lost 0 bases, with 12 bases spanning the gap. CDR3: CASSLVAGTLNTEAFF. As DNA, the CDR3 is TGCGCCAGCAGCTTGGTAGCCGGGACATTGAACACTGAAGCTTTCTTT.

The rearrangement uses TRBV27 and TRBJ1-1; D not resolved. This CDR3 is built from 15 residues. CDR1 is MNHEY, CDR2 SMNVEV, per germline (reference sequence). The V end was cut by 4 bases, the J end by 1 base, with 13 bases between. The CDR3 DNA is TGTGCCAGCAGTTATACCCGAAGGGCGAACACTGAAGCTTTCTTT. This encodes CASSYTRRANTEAFF.

The CDR3 region is CASRFAGGPETQYF. The CDR3 DNA reads as TGTGCCAGCAGGTTTGCGGGGGGGCCCGAGACCCAGTACTTC. The rearrangement uses TRBV27 and TRBJ2-5, with 9 bases fitting TRBD2. J lost 5 bases, V lost 6 bases, and 7 bases had no gene match. This CDR3 comprises 14 residues. Germline CDR1 and CDR2: MNHEY and SMNVEV (reference sequence).